The 20 T cell receptor beta chains in this list originate from one sample, sequenced in a study of graft-versus-host responses after intestinal transplantation. No antigens are known for them. Produced via immunoSEQ multiplex PCR; TCRdb's table is partial and in-frame only. The sample carries 20,000 to 25,000 clones, approximately 78% recorded once. Material: unstimulated CD8+ T cells sorted from spleen or lymph node cells, obtained before transplant. The receptor set was obtained from a human donor who was the organ donor for an intestinal transplant.

The chain couples TRBV4-3 to TRBJ2-5; weak D call: TRBD2 (6 bases). The CDR3 loop spans 14 amino acids. Looked up from germline, CDR1 is LGHNA and CDR2 is YSLEER. Trimming shortened V by 3 bases and J by 5 bases, and 13 bases separated the two germline ends. The CDR3 DNA follows: TGCGCCAGCAGCCATTTAGCGGCCGGGGAGACCCAGTACTTC. The encoded protein is CASSHLAAGETQYF.

The rearrangement uses TRBV7-8 and TRBJ2-3, with D possibly being TRBD2 (6 bases). Germline CDR1 and CDR2: SGHVS and FQNEAQ. The CDR3 is 15 residues long. The V and J ends lost 5 bases and 1 base respectively, with 13 bases between them. In DNA form, the CDR3 reads TGTGCCAGCAGCCCATTGGAGGGCGGCACAGATACGCAGTATTTT. Encoded protein: CASSPLEGGTDTQYF. The whole variable domain, remainder taken from reference TRBV7-8 and TRBJ2-3, is GAGVSQSPRYKVAKRGQDVALRCDPISGHVSLFWYQQALGQGPEFLTYFQNEAQLDKSGLPSDRFFAERPEGSVSTLKIQRTQQEDSAVYLCASSPLEGGTDTQYFGPGTRLTVL.

This rearrangement joins TRBV13 to TRBJ2-5; D uncertain. This CDR3 is built from 14 residues. The germline V gene has CDR1 PRHDT and CDR2 FYEKMQ (reference sequence). V was cut by 2 bases and J by 5 bases, with 12 bases left in between. This CDR3 reads CASSLRATGETQYF. For the CDR3, the DNA is TGTGCCAGCAGCTTAAGGGCCACCGGGGAGACCCAGTACTTC.

The chain employs TRBV7-9 and TRBJ2-3, with D possibly matching TRBD2 (6 bases). There are 15 residues in the CDR3. Germline V gene lookup returns CDR1 SEHNR and CDR2 FQNEAQ (reference sequence). The ends were cut back, 5 bases at V and 6 bases at J, with 18 bases in the middle. For the CDR3, the DNA is TGTGCCAGCAGCCCGTGGGCCTCGAGCGGGGATACGCAGTATTTT. As protein: CASSPWASSGDTQYF.

This chain connects TRBV19 to TRBJ2-7; TRBD1 is a possible D gene (6 bases). The germline CDR1 and CDR2 sequences are LNHDA and SQIVND (reference sequence). This CDR3 spans 12 amino acids. Trimming stripped 8 bases from V and 3 bases from J, with 11 bases between. The CDR3 spells CASLTGRYEQYF. The CDR3 DNA sequence: TGTGCCAGTTTGACAGGCCGCTACGAGCAGTACTTC.

The rearrangement uses TRBV5-8 and TRBJ2-1; 8 bases align to TRBD1. With 6 bases clipped from V and 8 bases from J, the junction kept 7 bases outside the gene matches. The CDR3 spans 13 residues. CDR1 SGHTS and CDR2 YDEGEE come from the germline V gene. CDR3 protein: CASTLQGGDEQFF. The CDR3 DNA is TGTGCCAGCACCCTACAGGGGGGAGATGAGCAGTTCTTC.

The J gene is TRBJ1-1, the V gene TRBV30; possible D gene TRBD1, 6 bases. Germline V gene lookup returns CDR1 GTSNPN and CDR2 SVGIG (reference sequence). V lost 3 bases and J 1 base, leaving 9 bases between the germline ends. The CDR3 is 13 residues long. The CDR3 sequence: CAWSMTGNTEAFF. The CDR3 nucleotides are TGTGCCTGGAGCATGACAGGGAACACTGAAGCTTTCTTT.

This clone appeared a few times. The chain links TRBV10-1 to TRBJ2-2; perhaps D is TRBD1 or TRBD2 (7 bases each). The CDR3 runs 17 residues. Trimming pared 3 bases from V and 4 bases from J, leaving 18 bases between. The germline CDR1 and CDR2 sequences are WNHNN and SYGVQD (reference sequence). The CDR3 sequence is CASSEDFRGGTTGELFF. The CDR3 DNA sequence: TGCGCCAGCAGTGAAGATTTCAGGGGGGGGACCACCGGGGAGCTGTTTTTT.

This clone appeared a few times. The chain has TRBV4-3 and TRBJ2-1; D perhaps matches TRBD2 (7 bases). Trimming stripped 3 bases from V and 6 bases from J, with 18 bases between. Germline CDR1 reads LGHNA; CDR2 reads YSLEER. This CDR3 comprises 16 residues. The CDR3 reads CASSHSFGGAGNEQFF. In DNA, the CDR3 is TGCGCCAGCAGCCATTCGTTTGGGGGGGCCGGCAATGAGCAGTTCTTC.

V is TRBV7-7 and J is TRBJ2-5; 9 bases map to TRBD2. The CDR3 has 15 residues. The junction had 9 bases not matched to a gene; V was cut back by 5 bases and J by 5 bases. Germline values: CDR1 SSHAT, CDR2 FNYEAQ (reference sequence). The chain's CDR3 is CASSQGTSLAETQYF. CDR3 DNA: TGTGCCAGCAGCCAGGGGACTAGCTTGGCCGAGACCCAGTACTTC.

V and J are TRBV5-6 and TRBJ1-1, with 8 bases aligning to TRBD1. The CDR3 totals 14 residues. Trimming cost V 4 bases and J 4 bases; bases outside gene matches: 6. From germline, CDR1 is SGHDT and CDR2 YYEEEE. CDR3 sequence reads: CASSLSGGGTEAFF. DNA of the CDR3: TGTGCCAGCAGCCTATCAGGGGGCGGCACTGAAGCTTTCTTT. Drawing the rest from reference TRBV5-6 and TRBJ1-1, the complete variable domain is DAGVTQSPTHLIKTRGQQVTLRCSPKSGHDTVSWYQQALGQGPQFIFQYYEEEERQRGNFPDRFSGHQFPNYSSELNVNALLLGDSALYLCASSLSGGGTEAFFGQGTRLTVV.

This clone showed up just once. V is TRBV5-5 and J is TRBJ2-5; TRBD1 is a possible D gene (5 bases). CDR1 and CDR2 from the germline V gene are SGHKS and YYEKEE (reference sequence). Between the trimmed V and J ends, which lost 4 bases and 5 bases, there was a span of 15 bases. This CDR3 has 14 residues. The CDR3 here is CASSLQGPMETQYF. DNA for the CDR3: TGTGCCAGCAGCCTGCAGGGCCCAATGGAGACCCAGTACTTC.

The J gene is TRBJ1-1, the V gene TRBV6-5; TRBD1 is a possible D gene (5 bases). Germline assignment: CDR1 MNHEY and CDR2 SVGAGI. V dropped 5 bases and J dropped 4 bases, with 14 bases sitting between them. The CDR3 spans 14 residues. CDR3: CASSRGGGGTEAFF. The CDR3, as DNA: TGTGCCAGCAGTCGGGGCGGGGGGGGCACTGAAGCTTTCTTT.

This clone showed up just a few times. V is TRBV5-1 and J is TRBJ2-7, with 11 bases fitting TRBD1. This CDR3 comprises 15 residues. J was trimmed by 3 bases and V by 4 bases; bases with no gene match: 6. Germline V gene sequence: CDR1 SGHRS, CDR2 YFSETQ. CDR3 sequence (DNA): TGCGCCAGCAGCCCCGGGACAGGGGGGATCTACGAGCAGTACTTC. Encoded protein: CASSPGTGGIYEQYF.

The chain has TRBV19 and TRBJ2-3; D remains ambiguous. Deletions cut 8 bases from V and 7 bases from J, with 7 bases between. CDR1 LNHDA and CDR2 SQIVND come from the germline V gene (reference sequence). This CDR3 has 10 residues. This chain's CDR3 is CASGANTQYF. CDR3 nucleotides: TGTGCCAGTGGCGCAAATACGCAGTATTTT.

In nucleotides, the CDR3 is TGTGCCAGCAGCGAACCGGGACAGGGTAGGGGAAACACCATATATTTT. Amino acid sequence: CASSEPGQGRGNTIYF. The rearrangement joins TRBV2 to TRBJ1-3; TRBD1 agrees at 9 bases. From germline, CDR1 is SNHLY and CDR2 FYNNEI. Trimming at V came to 6 bases and at J to 4 bases, leaving 10 bases not matched to a gene. The CDR3 contains 16 residues.

V and J are TRBV6-5 and TRBJ1-1; D ambiguous. CDR1 is MNHEY and CDR2 is SVGAGI in the germline V gene. The CDR3 loop spans 14 amino acids. The V and J ends lost 4 bases and 1 base respectively, with 10 bases between them. The CDR3 sequence: CASSSPGRNTEAFF. CDR3 in DNA: TGTGCCAGCAGTTCCCCAGGCAGGAACACTGAAGCTTTCTTT.

The chain is built from TRBV4-3 and TRBJ1-1, with D perhaps TRBD1 (6 bases). Germline V gives CDR1 LGHNA, CDR2 YSLEER. CDR3 length: 16 residues. Trimming took off 0 bases at V and 1 base at J, with 12 bases between the two ends. CDR3 in DNA: TGCGCCAGCAGCCAAGATACTACAGGGTCGAACACTGAAGCTTTCTTT. This gives the protein CASSQDTTGSNTEAFF.

The rearrangement links TRBV18 to TRBJ1-1; the D gene is possibly TRBD1 (5 bases). Trimming stripped 7 bases from V and 4 bases from J, with 16 bases between. The CDR3 length is 14 residues. The V gene's germline CDR1 is KGHSH and CDR2 LQKENI. The CDR3 loop reads CASFTGRQGTEAFF. For the CDR3, the DNA is TGTGCCAGCTTCACGGGCAGGCAGGGCACTGAAGCTTTCTTT.

V and J are TRBV6-5 and TRBJ1-1, with D possibly TRBD1 on 6 matching bases. In germline, CDR1 is MNHEY, CDR2 SVGAGI. CDR3 size: 12 residues. The V gene lost 2 bases and the J gene lost 8 bases, with 9 bases spanning the gap. The CDR3: CASSYGGGEAFF. The CDR3, as DNA: TGTGCCAGCAGTTACGGGGGGGGCGAAGCTTTCTTT.